This T cell receptor (beta chain) was sequenced during a study of read filtering for tumor transcriptome and immune sequencing. This library used roughly 400 ng RNA and molecular barcoded adaptors spanning alpha/delta and beta/gamma chains. TCRdb re-called the reads through MiXCR, storing one row per CDR3 protein. The sample shows 40,000 or so distinct CDR3 sequences, roughly 15% of them seen only once. The sample holds many counts of this clonotype. Sequence at one end of the junction differs from germline and may be a read error. This TCR came from a donor aged 40 or over with multiple myeloma. Sequencing was performed on a population of CD138-negative cells sorted from bone marrow.

The CDR3 region is CASSSGQGNTEAFF. DNA for the CDR3: TGTGCCAGCAGTTCGGGACAGGGAAACACTGAAGCTTTCTTT. The rearrangement uses TRBV5-1 and TRBJ1-1; the match to TRBD1 covers 9 bases. The CDR3 sequence is 14 residues long. Per the germline V gene, CDR1 is SGHRS and CDR2 is YFSETQ.